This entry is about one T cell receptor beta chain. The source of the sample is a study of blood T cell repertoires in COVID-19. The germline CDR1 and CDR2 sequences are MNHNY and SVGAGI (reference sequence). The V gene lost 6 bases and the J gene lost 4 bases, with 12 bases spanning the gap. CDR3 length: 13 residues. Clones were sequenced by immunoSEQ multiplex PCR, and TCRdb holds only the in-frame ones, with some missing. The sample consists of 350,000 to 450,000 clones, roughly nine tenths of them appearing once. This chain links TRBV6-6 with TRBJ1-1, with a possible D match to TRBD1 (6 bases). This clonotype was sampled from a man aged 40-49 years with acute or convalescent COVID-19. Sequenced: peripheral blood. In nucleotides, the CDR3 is TGTGCCAGCAGCCGGACAGTGAGCACTGAAGCTTTCTTT. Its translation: CASSRTVSTEAFF.